This entry lists 30 T cell receptor beta chains sequenced from one sample in a study of identical twins (TCRdb year 2016). Libraries were built with 5' RACE. TCRdb names Illumina HiSeq 2000 as the instrument used. TCRdb applied fastp at Q25 and MiXCR to the public reads, then kept only in-frame beta chains. Identical CDR3 protein sequences are pooled into one entry, listed with their most common genes and DNA. In this sample the table shows around 490,000 distinct CDR3 sequences, more than 20% of which occur a single time. Clones ranked in the top ten supply around 0.48% of the sample. These data are also associated with another study on yellow fever vaccine responses in identical twins.

Sequences were obtained from CD4+ T cells sorted from blood. Every receptor here comes from a woman aged 18-29 years in good health.

The V and J genes are TRBV11-1 and TRBJ2-1; 10 positions agree with TRBD2. The CDR3 length is 18 residues. Per germline, CDR1 SGHAT and CDR2 FQDESV (reference sequence). V shed 5 bases and J 3 bases; nucleotides not matched to a gene: 13. CDR3 protein: CASSPRSSGGLNYNEQFF. CDR3 in DNA: TGTGCCAGCAGCCCAAGGAGTAGCGGGGGGCTAAACTACAATGAGCAGTTCTTC.

This rearrangement joins TRBV11-1 to TRBJ2-2; weak D call: TRBD1 (6 bases). This CDR3 comprises 16 residues. Germline V gives CDR1 SGHAT, CDR2 FQDESV (reference sequence). V was shortened by 6 bases and J by 2 bases, with 16 bases between the two germline ends. This CDR3 reads CASRPQGPVNTGELFF. The DNA for the CDR3 is TGTGCCAGCAGACCCCAGGGGCCGGTCAACACCGGGGAGCTGTTTTTT.

This chain connects TRBV28 to TRBJ2-7; D perhaps matches TRBD1 (5 bases). CDR1 is MDHEN, CDR2 SYDVKM, per germline. The V end was cut by 2 bases, the J end by 2 bases, with 10 bases between. This CDR3 comprises 14 residues. The CDR3 sequence: CASSLRQPPYEQYF. CDR3 nucleotide sequence: TGTGCCAGCAGTTTAAGACAGCCCCCCTACGAGCAGTACTTC.

This clonotype was seen more than once but under ten times. This chain joins TRBV20-1 and TRBJ2-1; 8 bases agree with TRBD2. Germline CDR1 and CDR2: DFQATT and SNEGSKA (reference sequence). The ends lost 0 bases at V and 6 bases at J; junction bases unmatched: 10. The CDR3 sequence is 16 residues long. The CDR3 DNA is TGCAGTGCTAGAGAGGGCTACCGGGGGGGCCCCAATGAGCAGTTCTTC. Protein sequence: CSAREGYRGGPNEQFF.

The table lists this clonotype with a few counts. The V gene is TRBV19, the J gene TRBJ2-2, with 7 bases lining up with TRBD1. The CDR3 has 14 residues. V lost 6 bases to trimming and J lost 8 bases; unmatched junction nucleotides: 9. CDR1 is LNHDA, CDR2 SQIVND, per germline (reference sequence). The CDR3 region is CASSVPKGQGELFF. In DNA form, the CDR3 reads TGTGCCAGTAGCGTTCCGAAGGGACAGGGGGAGCTGTTTTTT.

The chain couples TRBV20-1 to TRBJ2-1; maybe TRBD2 (5 bases). V was clipped by 1 base and J by 0 bases, with 10 bases between them. Germline lookup yields CDR1 DFQATT and CDR2 SNEGSKA (reference sequence). The CDR3 covers 15 residues. The CDR3 protein is CSARGVGSSYNEQFF. The DNA of the CDR3 is TGCAGTGCTAGAGGAGTGGGGAGCTCCTACAATGAGCAGTTCTTC.

The genes are TRBV10-3 and TRBJ2-1; 13 nucleotides align to TRBD2. The trim removed 5 bases at V and 9 bases at J, leaving 13 bases unmatched. The CDR3 is 17 residues long. CDR1 is ENHRY and CDR2 is SYGVKD in the germline V gene. CDR3 coding DNA: TGTGCCATCAGTACAGACAGGACTAGCGGGAGTAGTGGTGAGCAGTTCTTC. It codes for CAISTDRTSGSSGEQFF.

This chain joins TRBV7-2 and TRBJ2-1; D is unresolved. Germline-derived CDR1 and CDR2 are SGHTA and FQGNSA. The V and J ends lost 2 bases and 5 bases respectively, with 10 bases between them. CDR3 length: 14 residues. The CDR3 spells CASSLNIGNNEQFF. The CDR3 DNA is TGTGCCAGCAGCTTAAATATTGGCAACAATGAGCAGTTCTTC.

This clonotype has just a few counts. The V call is TRBV6-5, the J call TRBJ2-7, with TRBD1 identical over 9 bases. Looked up from germline, CDR1 is MNHEY and CDR2 is SVGAGI. The CDR3 covers 15 residues. Trimming at V came to 0 bases and at J to 4 bases, leaving 4 bases not matched to a gene. The CDR3 bases are TGTGCCAGCAGTTACTCCCGGACAGGGGCGTACGAGCAGTACTTC. It yields the protein CASSYSRTGAYEQYF.

This clonotype came up many times. The chain employs TRBV12-3 or TRBV12-4 and TRBJ1-2; maybe TRBD1 (5 bases). The CDR3 sequence is 11 residues long. The V and J ends lost 8 bases and 12 bases respectively, with 16 bases between them. The CDR3 sequence: CASGRLGDHTF. DNA of the CDR3: TGTGCCAGCGGCCGTCTCGGGGACCACACCTTC.

The rearrangement links TRBV28 to TRBJ2-1; D perhaps matches TRBD2 (6 bases). Germline V gene sequence: CDR1 MDHEN, CDR2 SYDVKM. This CDR3 has 14 residues. V was shortened by 2 bases and J by 4 bases, with 9 bases between the two germline ends. The CDR3 bases are TGTGCCAGCAGTTTAGCGGGAAAGTACAATGAGCAGTTCTTC. It codes for CASSLAGKYNEQFF.

The chain combines TRBV27 with TRBJ1-4; 7 bases align to TRBD1. This CDR3 contains 17 residues. Trimming at V came to 6 bases and at J to 0 bases, leaving 10 bases not matched to a gene. Germline-derived CDR1 and CDR2 are MNHEY and SMNVEV (reference sequence). CDR3 loop: CASRTTGWGATNEKLFF. CDR3 sequence (DNA): TGTGCCAGCAGGACGACAGGGTGGGGGGCAACTAATGAAAAACTGTTTTTT. The variable domain in full, with the rest retrieved from reference TRBV27 and TRBJ1-4, is EAQVTQNPRYLITVTGKKLTVTCSQNMNHEYMSWYRQDPGLGLRQIYYSMNVEVTDKGDVPEGYKVSRKEKRNFPLILESPSPNQTSLYFCASRTTGWGATNEKLFFGSGTQLSVL.

This clonotype was observed a handful of times. The rearrangement uses TRBV28 and TRBJ2-5; D unclear. Germline V gene lookup returns CDR1 MDHEN and CDR2 SYDVKM. CDR3 size: 13 residues. With 4 bases removed from V and 1 base from J, the gap between germline ends came to 7 bases. The CDR3 loop is CASSSTFQETQYF. CDR3 DNA: TGTGCCAGCAGTTCCACATTCCAAGAGACCCAGTACTTC.

This clonotype came up a few times. The chain couples TRBV7-2 to TRBJ2-3, with 13 bases aligning to TRBD2. The CDR3 runs to 17 residues. The germline gives CDR1 SGHTA, CDR2 FQGNSA. The V segment lost 1 base and the J segment 10 bases; nucleotides outside the gene matches: 11. CDR3 amino acids: CASSLVYGTSGREAQYF. DNA for the CDR3: TGTGCCAGCAGCTTAGTTTACGGAACTAGCGGGAGGGAGGCGCAGTATTTT.

This rearrangement joins TRBV5-1 to TRBJ1-1, with D possibly TRBD1 on 5 matching bases. Germline V gene lookup returns CDR1 SGHRS and CDR2 YFSETQ. The CDR3 spans 14 residues. With 3 bases removed from V and 4 bases from J, the gap between germline ends came to 13 bases. CDR3 protein: CASSWGRETTEAFF. CDR3 in DNA: TGCGCCAGCAGCTGGGGCAGGGAGACCACTGAAGCTTTCTTT.

A few counts support this clonotype. CDR3 DNA sequence: TGTGCCAGCAGCTTAGGAACCGCCAAAAGGACTAACTATGGCTACACCTTC. It translates to CASSLGTAKRTNYGYTF. This chain links TRBV11-2 with TRBJ1-2; D not certain. Germline-derived CDR1 and CDR2 are SGHAT and FQNNGV. The CDR3 covers 17 residues. The ends were cut back, 1 base at V and 0 bases at J, with 15 bases in the middle.

V and J are TRBV10-3 and TRBJ2-7, with D possibly TRBD2 on 5 matching bases. V lost 6 bases and J 0 bases, leaving 18 bases between the germline ends. The germline gives CDR1 ENHRY, CDR2 SYGVKD. The CDR3 extends over 16 amino acids. The CDR3 loop is CAISSGLAGTSYEQYF. CDR3 bases: TGTGCCATCAGCTCGGGTCTTGCGGGTACCTCCTACGAGCAGTACTTC.

V usage is TRBV28 and J usage is TRBJ1-4, with D maybe TRBD1 (5 bases). CDR1 is MDHEN and CDR2 is SYDVKM in the germline V gene. This CDR3 region has 15 residues. With 5 bases removed from V and 5 bases from J, the gap between germline ends came to 15 bases. The CDR3 DNA is TGTGCCAGCAGTCTCACCCGGGGCCAGAATGAAAAACTGTTTTTT. Protein product: CASSLTRGQNEKLFF.

CDR3 amino acids: CASSGQNSFGGTEAFF. The DNA of the CDR3 is TGTGCCAGCAGCGGACAAAACAGCTTCGGGGGCACTGAAGCTTTCTTT. V and J are TRBV12-3 or TRBV12-4 and TRBJ1-1, with a possible D match to TRBD1 (5 bases). V gave up 6 bases and J gave up 4 bases, with 21 bases separating them. The CDR3 has 16 amino acids.

This clonotype was observed a handful of times. The chain joins TRBV6-2 or TRBV6-3 to TRBJ1-5, with D possibly matching TRBD1 (6 bases). The CDR3 is made up of 14 amino acids. The V gene's germline CDR1 is MNHEY and CDR2 SVGEGT. V shed 6 bases and J shed 4 bases, with 13 bases lying between them. The CDR3: CASRMGAENQPQHF. The DNA of the CDR3 is TGTGCCAGCAGGATGGGGGCAGAGAATCAGCCCCAGCATTTT.

This clonotype was detected a few times. The chain joins TRBV4-1 to TRBJ2-3, with a weak D call TRBD1 (6 bases). The germline CDR1 and CDR2 sequences are MGHRA and YSYEKL. Trimming left V 0 bases short and J 6 bases short, with 16 bases between. This CDR3 has 16 residues. The CDR3 spells CASSQDLWGPGDTQYF. In DNA, the CDR3 is TGCGCCAGCAGCCAAGATCTCTGGGGGCCCGGGGATACGCAGTATTTT.

The gene calls are TRBV5-1 and TRBJ2-2; a possible D gene is TRBD2 (5 bases). Trimming removed 0 bases at V and 0 bases at J, with 21 bases between. The CDR3 totals 20 residues. Germline V CDR1 and CDR2: SGHRS, YFSETQ. The CDR3 spells CASSLAPPPAGPANTGELFF. The CDR3 bases are TGCGCCAGCAGCTTGGCCCCCCCCCCTGCGGGCCCCGCGAACACCGGGGAGCTGTTTTTT.

This clonotype has just a few counts. The gene calls are TRBV6-1 and TRBJ1-5; perhaps TRBD1 as D (6 bases). The length of the CDR3 is 14 residues. The germline V gene has CDR1 MNHNS and CDR2 SASEGT. V was pared by 6 bases and J by 8 bases, with 17 bases between. The CDR3 DNA follows: TGTGCCAGCAGCCCCACATCGGGGGGCAAGCCCCAGCATTTT. Translation gives CASSPTSGGKPQHF.

The chain employs TRBV5-6 and TRBJ2-1; D is possibly TRBD2 (6 bases). The V and J ends lost 3 bases and 5 bases respectively, with 15 bases between them. The CDR3 is made up of 15 amino acids. Germline V gives CDR1 SGHDT, CDR2 YYEEEE. This CDR3 is CASSSAQEGNNEQFF. The CDR3 DNA reads TGTGCCAGCAGCTCGGCACAGGAGGGGAACAATGAGCAGTTCTTC.

This clonotype was found a few times. The genes are TRBV5-1 and TRBJ2-1; 8 bases agree with TRBD2. The CDR3 consists of 17 residues. The V and J ends lost 3 bases and 0 bases, in that order; junction bases with no gene match: 8. Germline-derived CDR1 and CDR2 are SGHRS and YFSETQ. In DNA, the CDR3 is TGCGCCAGCAGCTGGGCGGGGGGAGCGAGCTCCTACAATGAGCAGTTCTTC. Amino acids: CASSWAGGASSYNEQFF. The full variable domain, rest sourced from reference TRBV5-1 and TRBJ2-1, is KAGVTQTPRYLIKTRGQQVTLSCSPISGHRSVSWYQQTPGQGLQFLFEYFSETQRNKGNFPGRFSGRQFSNSRSEMNVSTLELGDSALYLCASSWAGGASSYNEQFFGPGTRLTVL.

This sequence joins TRBV6-1 and TRBJ2-1, with 8 bases that match TRBD1. Unmatched junction bases numbered 6, after V lost 4 bases and J lost 4 bases. The germline gives CDR1 MNHNS, CDR2 SASEGT. This CDR3 is 15 amino acids long. In DNA, the CDR3 is TGTGCCAGCAGTGTGGGTGGGACAGGATACAATGAGCAGTTCTTC. Residues: CASSVGGTGYNEQFF.

This chain links TRBV20-1 with TRBJ2-1; D remains ambiguous. Germline-derived CDR1 and CDR2 are DFQATT and SNEGSKA (reference sequence). Trimming took 3 bases from V and 0 from J, leaving 9 bases between them. This CDR3 region has 14 residues. For the CDR3, the DNA is TGCAGTGCTAGCGTCGTCAGCTCCTACAATGAGCAGTTCTTC. This codes for CSASVVSSYNEQFF.

The table lists this clonotype with many counts. The rearrangement links TRBV5-4 to TRBJ2-1; D is perhaps TRBD1 (6 bases). Per germline, CDR1 SGHNT and CDR2 YYREEE (reference sequence). Trimming left V 1 base short and J 4 bases short, with 18 bases between. The CDR3 has 17 amino acids. CDR3 bases: TGTGCCAGCAGCTTGAGGATCCGGACAGTCCGTTACAATGAGCAGTTCTTC. It encodes CASSLRIRTVRYNEQFF.

The rearrangement joins TRBV2 to TRBJ2-7; 10 bases line up with TRBD2. The germline gives CDR1 SNHLY, CDR2 FYNNEI. This CDR3 region has 14 residues. Losses at the gene ends were 11 bases for V and 2 bases for J; bases not matched to a gene: 9. The CDR3 sequence is CAGISSGGPYEQYF. The CDR3 DNA reads TGTGCCGGAATCTCTAGCGGGGGTCCCTACGAGCAGTACTTC.

The chain joins TRBV11-2 to TRBJ2-7, with D maybe TRBD2 (5 bases). The CDR3 sequence is 14 residues long. Germline loops: CDR1 SGHAT, CDR2 FQNNGV. V dropped 1 base and J dropped 4 bases, with 11 bases sitting between them. CDR3 sequence (DNA): TGTGCCAGCAGCTTAGTTCCAGGAGGATACGAGCAGTACGTC. It yields the protein CASSLVPGGYEQYV.